This T cell receptor (beta chain) was identified in a study of OX40 agonist ivuxolimab in advanced cancers. General study results and limits: Antigens targeted by the expanded peripheral T cells were not determined. On average, CD8+ T cells had more expanded clones than CD4+.

Anyone with autoimmune disease history or systemic immunosuppression was excluded. As to this clone: As yet, its antigen is unknown.

The CDR3 covers 12 residues. Germline CDR1 is SGHRS and CDR2 is YFSETQ. Sequencing used immunoSEQ multiplex PCR; TCRdb keeps in-frame clones, though not all of them. This table has 41,000 or so clones, approximately 80% appearing once. Here the sequenced sample was CD4+ or CD8+ T cells sorted from blood, taken in a trial of the OX40 agonist ivuxolimab. The chain links TRBV5-1 to TRBJ2-5; no reliable D call. TRBJ2-7 explains the end of the DNA better; the J call may be wrong. This clonotype originated in an adult with an advanced solid tumor such as melanoma, head and neck, liver or kidney cancer. This CDR3 reads CASRVSPYEQYF. The DNA of the CDR3 is TGCGCCAGCAGGGTTAGTCCCTACGAGCAGTACTTC.